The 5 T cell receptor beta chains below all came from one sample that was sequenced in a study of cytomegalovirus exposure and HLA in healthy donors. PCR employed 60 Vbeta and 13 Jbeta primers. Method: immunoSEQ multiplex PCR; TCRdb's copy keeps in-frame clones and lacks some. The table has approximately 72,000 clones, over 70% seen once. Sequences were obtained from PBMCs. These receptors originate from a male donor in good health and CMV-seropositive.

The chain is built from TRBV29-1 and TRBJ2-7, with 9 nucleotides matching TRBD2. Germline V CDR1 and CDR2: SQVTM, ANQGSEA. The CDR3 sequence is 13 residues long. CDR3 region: CSGISGSSYEQYF. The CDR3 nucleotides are TGCAGTGGAATTAGCGGGAGCTCCTACGAGCAGTACTTC.

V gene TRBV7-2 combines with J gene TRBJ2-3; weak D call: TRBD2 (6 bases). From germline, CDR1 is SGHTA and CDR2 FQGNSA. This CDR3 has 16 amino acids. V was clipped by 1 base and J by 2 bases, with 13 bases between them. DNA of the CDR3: TGTGCCAGCAGCTTAGGGGCGGGACCTACCACAGATACGCAGTATTTT. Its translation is CASSLGAGPTTDTQYF.

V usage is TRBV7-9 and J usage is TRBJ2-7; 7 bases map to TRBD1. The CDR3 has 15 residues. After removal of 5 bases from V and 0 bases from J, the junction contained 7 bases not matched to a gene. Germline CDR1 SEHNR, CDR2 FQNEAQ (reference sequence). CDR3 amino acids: CASSPRQGSSYEQYF. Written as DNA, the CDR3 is TGTGCCAGCAGCCCCCGACAGGGTAGCTCCTACGAGCAGTACTTC.

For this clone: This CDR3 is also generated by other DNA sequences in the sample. In nucleotides, the CDR3 is TGTGCCATCAGGATGGGACAGGGGGCGGGGGATACGCAGTATTTT. Its translation is CAIRMGQGAGDTQYF. The chain recombines TRBV10-3 with TRBJ2-3, with 12 bases aligning to TRBD1. This CDR3 contains 15 residues. The germline V gene encodes CDR1 ENHRY and CDR2 SYGVKD. Unmatched junction bases numbered 7, after V lost 6 bases and J lost 6 bases.

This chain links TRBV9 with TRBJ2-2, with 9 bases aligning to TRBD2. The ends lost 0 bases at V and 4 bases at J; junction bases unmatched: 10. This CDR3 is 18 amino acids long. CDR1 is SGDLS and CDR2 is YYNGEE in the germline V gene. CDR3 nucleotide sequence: TGTGCCAGCAGCGTAGAGAGTGGGCGGGGGGGCGTCACCGGGGAGCTGTTTTTT. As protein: CASSVESGRGGVTGELFF.